This record concerns one TCR beta chain sequence. This receptor's antigen is unknown. Base qualities are not recorded, but no much larger clone differs from it by a single base. The entry originates in a study of early T cells in non-severe SARS-CoV-2 infection (dated by TCRdb to about 2021). About the full investigation: TCR sequencing used bulk RNA from unsorted whole blood, so alpha and beta chains could not be paired. The full study reports these points: Matching against VDJdb was skewed toward anti-spike CD8 responses, likely underestimated virus-specific expansions, and missed private and CD4 specificities.

Receptor libraries were prepared by 5' RACE. The reads were generated on a NextSeq 500. The TCR library protocol attached unique molecular identifiers to individual cDNA molecules to correct for sequencing error and PCR bias. Sequencing covered both TCR alpha and beta chains, and within each sample the abundances of alpha and beta sequences were tightly co-correlated. In the authors' own workflow: Decombinator V4 was used to annotate the V gene, J gene and CDR3 of the TCR sequences. TCRs were defined as expanded if a significant change between any two time points was detected under a Poisson model with p below 0.0001. TCR abundances were normalised to the total number of TCRs sequenced per sample and expressed as counts per million. MAIT TCRs were defined by TRAV1-2 paired with TRAJ12, TRAJ20 or TRAJ33, and iNKT TCRs by TRAV10 paired with TRAJ18. VDJdb, accessed 1 November 2021, was searched for CMV, EBV and SARS-CoV-2 annotated TCRs, with TCRs annotated for multiple antigens excluded. Using fastp trimming at Q25 and MiXCR clonotype assembly, TCRdb reanalyzed the public sequencing data and kept in-frame beta chains. Entries are consolidated by CDR3 protein sequence, retaining the most common genes and DNA. TCRdb, not the original authors, processed these V and J calls. This sample comprises tens of thousands of distinct CDR3 sequences, around a tenth of them detected only once. The ten largest clonotypes hold roughly 10% of the sample.

Set within a cohort of healthcare workers in London, UK, this nested case-control study involved weekly PCR testing of nasopharyngeal swabs along with blood sampling. Healthcare workers were recruited between 23 and 31 March 2020, during the week of the UK lockdown, and were followed weekly for up to about 15 weeks. The junction carries 20 bases between V and J, which are trimmed by 7 bases and 4 bases respectively. Including the terminal cysteine and phenylalanine, the CDR3 comprises 15 residues. Only the CDR3 DNA is retained, 45 bases long and in frame from the first base. CDR1 and CDR2, per the germline V gene, are SGHVS and FQNEAQ.

The TCR sequence derives from an adult who was a healthcare worker with PCR-confirmed SARS-CoV-2 infection or an uninfected control (not recorded which). The source material was whole blood. This receptor chain uses TRBV7-8 and TRBJ2-7; confidence is insufficient to name the D gene. The DNA reads TGTGCCAGCAAAAGGGTGGGCGGACGGCGATACGAGCAGTACTTC. It codes for CASKRVGGRRYEQYF.